This T cell receptor (beta chain) was observed in a study of identical twins. Study outcomes and limitations: Researchers reported excess low generation probability among twin-shared out-of-frame alpha sequences. Beta out-of-frame sequences displayed a weaker excess of sharing between twins. There were fewer insertions in abundant cord blood beta clonotypes, but memory repertoires showed no such pattern.

To note about this clonotype: The antigen is undetermined.

Via MiXCR, TCRdb re-called the 5' RACE reads, giving one row per CDR3 protein. Of approximately 600,000 distinct CDR3 sequences in the sample, less than 9% were seen once. Only healthy Caucasians were enrolled as donors. In addition, the sample was reused for a study of yellow fever vaccine responses in identical twins.

Sequences were obtained from PBMCs. The clonotype originates from a woman aged 18-35 years in good health.

CDR3 bases: TGCAGTGCTAGATCGACTAGCGGGGGCCCCTACGAGCAGTACGTC. This codes for CSARSTSGGPYEQYV. The chain combines TRBV20-1 with TRBJ2-7, with 12 bases aligning to TRBD2. CDR1 and CDR2 from the germline V gene are DFQATT and SNEGSKA (reference sequence). The V and J ends lost 2 bases and 2 bases, in that order; junction bases with no gene match: 4. The CDR3 totals 15 residues.